Listed below are T cell receptor beta chains from one sample, sequenced in a study of blood T cell repertoires in COVID-19. Produced via immunoSEQ multiplex PCR; TCRdb's table is partial and in-frame only. The table includes 200,000 to 250,000 clones, 80% to 85% detected once. The material sequenced was peripheral blood. The receptors were sampled from a woman older than 75 with active or convalescent COVID-19. The CDR3 runs from the conserved cysteine through the conserved F or W. Each record gives: V gene, clone size, J gene, D gene, CDR3 protein, CDR3 DNA. D genes are given only for firm matches. Rows may omit the clone size; those that give it use once, few, many or a size class.

v_call: TRBV20-1; clone_size: once; j_call: TRBJ2-1; d_call: -; cdr3_aa: CSATGNEQFF; cdr3_nt: TGCAGTGCTACCGGCAATGAGCAGTTCTTC
v_call: TRBV19; clone_size: -; j_call: TRBJ2-7; d_call: -; cdr3_aa: CASSIEAGLGEQYF; cdr3_nt: TGTGCCAGTAGTATAGAGGCAGGCTTGGGCGAGCAGTACTTC
v_call: TRBV7-7; clone_size: -; j_call: TRBJ2-7; d_call: TRBD1; cdr3_aa: CASSYGQGATYEQYF; cdr3_nt: TGTGCTAGCAGCTACGGACAGGGGGCTACCTACGAGCAGTACTTC
v_call: TRBV30; clone_size: once; j_call: TRBJ1-1; d_call: -; cdr3_aa: CAWSVWEYTEAFF; cdr3_nt: TGTGCCTGGAGTGTTTGGGAGTACACTGAAGCTTTCTTT
v_call: TRBV2; clone_size: many; j_call: TRBJ1-2; d_call: -; cdr3_aa: CASSRGQNIGYTF; cdr3_nt: TGTGCCAGCAGTAGAGGACAGAATATTGGCTACACCTTC
v_call: TRBV7-2; clone_size: once; j_call: TRBJ2-3; d_call: -; cdr3_aa: CASSLVRGGNSDTQYF; cdr3_nt: TGTGCCAGCAGCTTAGTAAGGGGGGGTAACTCAGATACGCAGTATTTT
v_call: TRBV28; clone_size: many; j_call: TRBJ2-1; d_call: TRBD2; cdr3_aa: CASSSPGLAGKYEQFF; cdr3_nt: TGTGCCAGCAGTTCCCCGGGACTAGCGGGGAAGTATGAGCAGTTCTTC
v_call: TRBV5-1; clone_size: -; j_call: TRBJ2-1; d_call: -; cdr3_aa: CASSQEGYNEQFF; cdr3_nt: TGCGCCAGCAGCCAGGAGGGCTACAATGAGCAGTTCTTC
v_call: TRBV19; clone_size: few; j_call: TRBJ1-2; d_call: TRBD1; cdr3_aa: CASSPGGRGLDHGYTF; cdr3_nt: TGTGCCAGTAGCCCCGGCGGGAGGGGGCTAGATCATGGCTACACCTTC
v_call: TRBV7-6; clone_size: once; j_call: TRBJ2-7; d_call: TRBD2; cdr3_aa: CASSSGLAKYEQYF; cdr3_nt: TGTGCCAGCAGCTCGGGACTAGCGAAATACGAGCAGTACTTC
v_call: TRBV21-1; clone_size: -; j_call: TRBJ2-4; d_call: -; cdr3_aa: CASSKNTSGRELAKNIQYF; cdr3_nt: TGTGCCAGCAGCAAAAATACTAGCGGGAGGGAGCTAGCCAAAAACATTCAGTACTTC
v_call: TRBV4-1; clone_size: -; j_call: TRBJ2-1; d_call: TRBD2; cdr3_aa: CASSPTSGGVTWEQFF; cdr3_nt: TGCGCCAGCAGCCCAACTAGCGGGGGGGTTACTTGGGAGCAGTTCTTC
v_call: TRBV21-1; clone_size: -; j_call: TRBJ2-7; d_call: -; cdr3_aa: CASSKLILKEYEQYF; cdr3_nt: TGTGCCAGCAGCAAGTTAATATTGAAGGAGTACGAGCAGTACTTC
v_call: TRBV19; clone_size: -; j_call: TRBJ2-7; d_call: TRBD1; cdr3_aa: CASSPAGQGSYEQYF; cdr3_nt: TGTGCCAGTAGTCCGGCGGGACAGGGATCCTACGAGCAGTACTTC
v_call: TRBV11-2; clone_size: -; j_call: TRBJ1-2; d_call: -; cdr3_aa: CASSLGGTAGGGYGYTF; cdr3_nt: TGTGCCAGCAGCTTAGGTGGGACCGCGGGGGGCGGCTATGGCTACACCTTC
v_call: TRBV6-2/TRBV6-3; clone_size: -; j_call: TRBJ2-7; d_call: -; cdr3_aa: CASSPDVGGPLREQYF; cdr3_nt: TGTGCCAGCAGTCCCGATGTCGGGGGACCCCTACGAGAACAGTACTTC
v_call: TRBV6-1; clone_size: -; j_call: TRBJ2-5; d_call: TRBD2; cdr3_aa: CASSELLITAGAQETQYF; cdr3_nt: TGTGCCAGCAGTGAACTACTTATTACAGCGGGAGCACAAGAGACCCAGTACTTC
v_call: TRBV7-7; clone_size: -; j_call: TRBJ2-7; d_call: TRBD2; cdr3_aa: CASSPREAGDLRAYEQYF; cdr3_nt: TGTGCCAGCAGCCCCCGCGAGGCGGGAGATCTACGCGCCTACGAGCAGTACTTC
v_call: TRBV7-9; clone_size: once; j_call: TRBJ1-1; d_call: TRBD1; cdr3_aa: CASTPTGTENTEAFF; cdr3_nt: TGTGCCAGCACCCCGACAGGGACGGAGAACACTGAAGCTTTCTTT
v_call: TRBV11-1; clone_size: -; j_call: TRBJ2-5; d_call: TRBD1; cdr3_aa: CASSLRTGDETQYF; cdr3_nt: TGTGCCAGCAGCCTACGGACAGGGGATGAGACCCAGTACTTC
v_call: TRBV9; clone_size: -; j_call: TRBJ2-5; d_call: -; cdr3_aa: CASSPHALLQETQYF; cdr3_nt: TGTGCCAGCAGCCCCCACGCCCTACTACAAGAGACCCAGTACTTC
v_call: TRBV7-9; clone_size: -; j_call: TRBJ1-1; d_call: -; cdr3_aa: CASSYSTPQGTTEAFF; cdr3_nt: TGTGCCAGCAGCTATTCCACCCCGCAGGGGACCACTGAAGCTTTCTTT
v_call: TRBV6-4; clone_size: -; j_call: TRBJ2-6; d_call: -; cdr3_aa: CASSDHKGGSGANVLTF; cdr3_nt: TGTGCCAGCAGCGACCATAAAGGGGGTTCTGGGGCCAACGTCCTGACTTTC
v_call: TRBV3-1/TRBV3-2; clone_size: -; j_call: TRBJ2-1; d_call: TRBD1; cdr3_aa: CASSQVQPGQGSHEQFF; cdr3_nt: TGTGCCAGCAGCCAAGTTCAGCCGGGACAGGGGAGCCATGAGCAGTTCTTC
v_call: TRBV7-8; clone_size: -; j_call: TRBJ1-3; d_call: TRBD1; cdr3_aa: CASSSQGQGLGNTIYF; cdr3_nt: TGTGCCAGCAGCTCCCAGGGACAGGGTCTAGGAAACACCATATATTTT
v_call: TRBV7-2; clone_size: once; j_call: TRBJ2-5; d_call: TRBD2; cdr3_aa: CASSPTSGYQETQYF; cdr3_nt: TGTGCCAGCAGCCCTACTAGCGGGTACCAAGAGACCCAGTACTTC
v_call: TRBV27; clone_size: -; j_call: TRBJ2-7; d_call: TRBD1; cdr3_aa: CASRDRGVRAYEQYF; cdr3_nt: TGTGCCAGCAGGGACAGGGGCGTCCGCGCCTACGAGCAGTACTTC
v_call: TRBV27; clone_size: -; j_call: TRBJ2-2; d_call: TRBD2; cdr3_aa: CASSLGSRGSYTGELFF; cdr3_nt: TGTGCCAGCAGTTTAGGGTCTCGCGGGAGCTACACCGGGGAGCTGTTTTTT
v_call: TRBV28; clone_size: -; j_call: TRBJ1-2; d_call: -; cdr3_aa: CASSLEARTFFYTF; cdr3_nt: TGTGCCAGCAGTTTGGAGGCGCGGACCTTTTTCTACACCTTC
v_call: TRBV19; clone_size: -; j_call: TRBJ1-1; d_call: TRBD1; cdr3_aa: CASSPQGARTEAFF; cdr3_nt: TGTGCCAGTAGTCCACAGGGGGCGCGCACTGAAGCTTTCTTT
v_call: TRBV5-1; clone_size: -; j_call: TRBJ2-2; d_call: TRBD1; cdr3_aa: CASSSGTATGELFF; cdr3_nt: TGCGCCAGCAGCTCCGGGACAGCAACCGGGGAGCTGTTTTTT
v_call: TRBV3-1/TRBV3-2; clone_size: -; j_call: TRBJ2-6; d_call: -; cdr3_aa: CASSPALGSGANVLTF; cdr3_nt: TGTGCCAGCAGCCCAGCGCTGGGCTCTGGGGCCAACGTCCTGACTTTC
v_call: TRBV5-4; clone_size: -; j_call: TRBJ2-7; d_call: TRBD2; cdr3_aa: CASSLGTSGSYEQYF; cdr3_nt: TGTGCCAGCAGCTTGGGGACTAGCGGCTCCTACGAGCAGTACTTC
v_call: TRBV27; clone_size: -; j_call: TRBJ2-3; d_call: -; cdr3_aa: CASSLYAAQHTDTQYF; cdr3_nt: TGTGCCAGCAGTTTATACGCGGCTCAGCACACAGATACGCAGTATTTT
v_call: TRBV11-2; clone_size: -; j_call: TRBJ2-5; d_call: -; cdr3_aa: CASSLRGGYQETQYF; cdr3_nt: TGTGCCAGCAGCTTAAGGGGGGGATACCAAGAGACCCAGTACTTC
v_call: TRBV4-2; clone_size: -; j_call: TRBJ2-1; d_call: TRBD1; cdr3_aa: CASSQVSGQGVYNEQFF; cdr3_nt: TGTGCCAGCAGCCAAGTTTCCGGACAGGGGGTTTACAATGAGCAGTTCTTC
v_call: TRBV7-3; clone_size: -; j_call: TRBJ2-1; d_call: TRBD2; cdr3_aa: CASSLGLAGNEQFF; cdr3_nt: TGTGCCAGCAGCTTAGGACTAGCAGGCAATGAGCAGTTCTTC
v_call: TRBV6-5; clone_size: -; j_call: TRBJ2-3; d_call: -; cdr3_aa: CASSYVRRPPEYF; cdr3_nt: TGTGCCAGCAGTTACGTTAGGCGGCCGCCCGAGTATTTT
v_call: TRBV18; clone_size: -; j_call: TRBJ2-3; d_call: TRBD2; cdr3_aa: CASSPAQAGVDTQYF; cdr3_nt: TGTGCCAGCTCACCGGCCCAAGCGGGAGTTGATACGCAGTATTTT
v_call: TRBV7-2; clone_size: -; j_call: TRBJ1-5; d_call: -; cdr3_aa: CASSLVGQNNQPQHF; cdr3_nt: TGTGCCAGCAGCTTAGTGGGACAAAACAATCAGCCCCAGCATTTT
v_call: TRBV9; clone_size: -; j_call: TRBJ2-5; d_call: TRBD1; cdr3_aa: CASSVSLGGAPETQYF; cdr3_nt: TGTGCCAGCAGCGTCAGTTTAGGGGGCGCCCCAGAGACCCAGTACTTC
v_call: TRBV4-2; clone_size: -; j_call: TRBJ2-3; d_call: -; cdr3_aa: CASRPSGEGADTQYF; cdr3_nt: TGTGCCAGCAGACCAAGCGGGGAGGGGGCAGATACGCAGTATTTT
v_call: TRBV11-3; clone_size: -; j_call: TRBJ2-2; d_call: TRBD2; cdr3_aa: CASSLDGAGANTGELFF; cdr3_nt: TGTGCCAGCAGCTTAGATGGGGCGGGGGCGAACACCGGGGAGCTGTTTTTT
v_call: TRBV6-1; clone_size: -; j_call: TRBJ2-2; d_call: TRBD2; cdr3_aa: CASSEPIAGGNTGELFF; cdr3_nt: TGTGCCAGCAGTGAACCAATAGCGGGGGGGAATACCGGGGAGCTGTTTTTT
v_call: TRBV10-3; clone_size: -; j_call: TRBJ2-7; d_call: -; cdr3_aa: CAIRTGVASGYEQYF; cdr3_nt: TGTGCCATCAGGACAGGGGTCGCTAGCGGTTACGAGCAGTACTTC
v_call: TRBV12-3/TRBV12-4; clone_size: -; j_call: TRBJ2-5; d_call: -; cdr3_aa: CASRRDREETQYF; cdr3_nt: TGTGCCAGCAGGCGGGACAGAGAAGAGACCCAGTACTTC
v_call: TRBV27; clone_size: -; j_call: TRBJ2-1; d_call: TRBD2; cdr3_aa: CASSSLGSGSYGEQFF; cdr3_nt: TGTGCCAGCAGTTCCCTAGGTAGCGGGAGTTATGGTGAGCAGTTCTTC
v_call: TRBV21-1; clone_size: -; j_call: TRBJ2-1; d_call: -; cdr3_aa: CASSKSEQGAGGNEQFF; cdr3_nt: TGTGCCAGCAGCAAAAGCGAGCAGGGAGCGGGAGGCAATGAGCAGTTCTTC
v_call: TRBV2; clone_size: -; j_call: TRBJ2-3; d_call: -; cdr3_aa: CASIPMASTDTQYF; cdr3_nt: TGTGCCAGCATTCCCATGGCTAGCACAGATACGCAGTATTTT
v_call: TRBV24-1; clone_size: -; j_call: TRBJ2-1; d_call: -; cdr3_aa: CATQEGSAYNEQFF; cdr3_nt: TGTGCCACCCAGGAGGGGAGTGCCTACAATGAGCAGTTCTTC
v_call: TRBV7-8; clone_size: -; j_call: TRBJ1-1; d_call: -; cdr3_aa: CASSLLAGALNTEAFF; cdr3_nt: TGTGCCAGCAGCTTATTGGCAGGGGCCTTGAACACTGAAGCTTTCTTT
v_call: TRBV7-2; clone_size: -; j_call: TRBJ2-3; d_call: TRBD2; cdr3_aa: CASSLGLAFTDTQYF; cdr3_nt: TGTGCCAGCAGCTTGGGACTAGCGTTCACAGATACGCAGTATTTT
v_call: TRBV7-3; clone_size: -; j_call: TRBJ2-1; d_call: -; cdr3_aa: CASSLVPRGAGFNEQFF; cdr3_nt: TGTGCCAGCAGCTTAGTTCCTCGGGGGGCTGGATTCAATGAGCAGTTCTTC
v_call: TRBV19; clone_size: -; j_call: TRBJ2-1; d_call: TRBD2; cdr3_aa: CASSIATSGNEQFF; cdr3_nt: TGTGCCAGTAGTATAGCGACTAGCGGCAATGAGCAGTTCTTC
v_call: TRBV11-2; clone_size: -; j_call: TRBJ2-5; d_call: TRBD1; cdr3_aa: CASSPRDRAAETQYF; cdr3_nt: TGTGCCAGCAGCCCCCGGGACAGGGCAGCGGAGACCCAGTACTTC